The next 27 T cell receptor beta chains were all read from a single sample in a study of cytomegalovirus exposure and HLA in healthy donors. With 60 Vbeta and 13 Jbeta primers, the PCR was carried out. Produced via immunoSEQ multiplex PCR; TCRdb's table is partial and in-frame only. The top ten hold almost 7% of the sample, which has under 150,000 clones, around 80% seen once. Sequencing used PBMCs. These receptors were taken from a man in his forties in good health and CMV-seropositive.

The chain has TRBV6-5 and TRBJ1-4; TRBD1 might be the D (6 bases). Per the germline V gene, CDR1 is MNHEY and CDR2 is SVGAGI. The CDR3 has 13 amino acids. V shed 0 bases and J shed 7 bases, with 6 bases lying between them. The CDR3 spells CASSYSGAEKLFF. CDR3 DNA: TGTGCCAGCAGTTACTCGGGGGCTGAAAAACTGTTTTTT.

This clone was observed a handful of times. The V gene is TRBV6-4, the J gene TRBJ2-7; 9 bases match TRBD1. The CDR3 is 14 residues long. V dropped 6 bases and J dropped 1; count of bases not matched to a gene: 4. Per germline, CDR1 MRHNA and CDR2 SNTAGT. The CDR3 spells CASRPTGGSYEQYF. The CDR3 DNA reads as TGTGCCAGCAGGCCGACAGGGGGGTCCTACGAGCAGTACTTC.

This chain joins TRBV4-1 and TRBJ2-1, with D perhaps matching TRBD1 (6 bases). CDR1 is MGHRA and CDR2 is YSYEKL in the germline V gene. V lost 0 bases, J lost 1 base, and 13 bases lay in between. This CDR3 has 17 amino acids. This chain's CDR3 is CASSQESTGLSYNEQFF. Here the CDR3 DNA reads TGCGCCAGCAGCCAAGAATCAACAGGGTTATCCTACAATGAGCAGTTCTTC.

The chain carries TRBV29-1 and TRBJ2-1; 13 bases fit TRBD2. This CDR3 comprises 14 residues. Trimming took 7 bases from V and 8 from J; bases not matched to a gene: 8. The germline V gene has CDR1 SQVTM and CDR2 ANQGSEA. CDR3 region: CSDRTSGSIDEQFF. In DNA, the CDR3 is TGCAGCGACCGGACTAGCGGGAGCATTGATGAGCAGTTCTTC.

The J gene is TRBJ2-3, the V gene TRBV29-1, with unresolved D. The CDR3 is made up of 11 amino acids. CDR1 is SQVTM and CDR2 is ANQGSEA in the germline V gene. Between the trimmed V and J ends, which lost 6 bases and 1 base, there was a span of 5 bases. CDR3 sequence: CSVLGTDTQYF. The CDR3 nucleotides are TGCAGCGTGTTAGGCACAGATACGCAGTATTTT.

This chain connects TRBV6-4 to TRBJ2-3; possibly TRBD1 for D (5 bases). The CDR3 has 14 amino acids. Deletions cut 3 bases from V and 6 bases from J, with 13 bases between. Per the germline V gene, CDR1 is MRHNA and CDR2 is SNTAGT. The chain's CDR3 is CASSDQPNRDTQYF. The CDR3 region has the DNA TGTGCCAGCAGTGATCAACCAAACAGGGATACGCAGTATTTT.

This chain uses TRBV4-1 with TRBJ2-7; perhaps TRBD1 as D (5 bases). The CDR3 runs 14 residues. CDR1 and CDR2 (germline): MGHRA, YSYEKL. With 0 bases removed from V and 2 bases from J, the gap between germline ends came to 8 bases. CDR3 DNA: TGCGCCAGCAGCCAAGATGGCAGGGCCTACGAGCAGTACTTC. Its protein is CASSQDGRAYEQYF.

The chain joins TRBV10-3 to TRBJ1-1; D gene unclear. The V end was cut by 1 base, the J end by 1 base, with 10 bases between. CDR3 length: 15 residues. The germline V gene has CDR1 ENHRY and CDR2 SYGVKD. CDR3 loop: CAISEYTAPNTEAFF. CDR3 bases: TGTGCCATCAGTGAGTATACAGCCCCGAACACTGAAGCTTTCTTT.

V and J are TRBV10-3 and TRBJ1-6; 7 bases align to TRBD1. Germline-derived CDR1 and CDR2 are ENHRY and SYGVKD. The CDR3 spans 15 residues. The ends lost 5 bases at V and 4 bases at J; junction bases unmatched: 5. The CDR3 DNA is TGTGCCATCAGTTCCGCGGGACAGTATAATTCACCCCTCCACTTT. Translated, it gives CAISSAGQYNSPLHF.

J is TRBJ1-2 and V is TRBV28, with TRBD1 matching 8 bases. The CDR3 extends over 14 amino acids. Per germline, CDR1 MDHEN and CDR2 SYDVKM. After removal of 6 bases from V and 3 bases from J, the junction contained 6 bases not matched to a gene. The CDR3 coding sequence is TGTGCCAGCAGCTTGGACAGGGAGTACTATGGCTACACCTTC. Encoded protein: CASSLDREYYGYTF.

V gene TRBV7-9 combines with J gene TRBJ1-2; no definite D call. V was clipped by 5 bases and J by 4 bases, with 20 bases between them. The germline gives CDR1 SEHNR, CDR2 FQNEAQ (reference sequence). The CDR3 has 16 amino acids. The CDR3 protein is CASSVPGQSQFYGYTF. The CDR3 DNA is TGTGCCAGCAGCGTACCGGGTCAGAGCCAATTCTATGGCTACACCTTC.

The CDR3 sequence is CASSHRQGEQYF. The CDR3, as DNA: TGTGCCAGCAGTCATCGACAGGGAGAGCAGTACTTC. The chain combines TRBV6-5 with TRBJ2-7, with TRBD1 identical over 7 bases. Germline loops: CDR1 MNHEY, CDR2 SVGAGI. The CDR3 totals 12 residues. V lost 5 bases and J lost 7; bases outside the gene matches: 5.

This clone was seen a few times. The chain carries TRBV29-1 and TRBJ1-1; a weak D match, TRBD1 (6 bases). The germline V gene has CDR1 SQVTM and CDR2 ANQGSEA. Trimming took 5 bases from V and 8 from J, leaving 12 bases between them. The CDR3 has 11 residues. The CDR3 sequence: CSVWGGAEAFF. Written as DNA, the CDR3 is TGCAGCGTTTGGGGGGGGGCAGAAGCTTTCTTT.

On this clone: Other DNA sequences in this sample translate to the same CDR3. This sequence joins TRBV7-9 and TRBJ2-3; 13 positions agree with TRBD2. Germline trimming cut 5 bases from V and 3 bases from J; bases unmatched to any gene: 5. The CDR3 spans 16 residues. Germline V CDR1 and CDR2: SEHNR, FQNEAQ (reference sequence). The CDR3 loop reads CASSLTSGGATDTQYF. CDR3 in DNA: TGTGCCAGCAGCCTCACTAGCGGGGGGGCAACAGATACGCAGTATTTT.

This rearrangement joins TRBV19 to TRBJ1-1, with D possibly matching TRBD1 (5 bases). Per the germline V gene, CDR1 is LNHDA and CDR2 is SQIVND (reference sequence). The ends were cut back, 5 bases at V and 4 bases at J, with 17 bases in the middle. The CDR3 runs 15 residues. The chain's CDR3 is CASSYQSGIPTEAFF. The CDR3 nucleotides read TGTGCCAGTAGTTACCAATCAGGGATCCCCACTGAAGCTTTCTTT.

The chain is built from TRBV19 and TRBJ1-2; D gene uncertain. The CDR3 loop spans 14 amino acids. CDR1 and CDR2 (germline): LNHDA, SQIVND (reference sequence). Trimming shortened V by 6 bases and J by 7 bases, and 18 bases separated the two germline ends. CDR3 loop: CASSPSRTGFGYTF. Written as DNA, the CDR3 is TGTGCCAGTAGCCCTTCCAGGACTGGGTTTGGCTACACCTTC.

This chain joins TRBV6-6 and TRBJ2-5; D gene uncertain. The CDR3 is made up of 16 amino acids. Trimming shortened V by 0 bases and J by 2 bases, and 13 bases separated the two germline ends. The V gene's germline CDR1 is MNHNY and CDR2 SVGAGI (reference sequence). The CDR3 reads CASSYSSGNWQETQYF. The CDR3 DNA reads as TGTGCCAGCAGTTACTCGTCAGGTAACTGGCAAGAGACCCAGTACTTC.

This clone showed up just a few times. The rearrangement links TRBV18 to TRBJ2-5, with 10 bases that match TRBD2. The CDR3 extends over 18 amino acids. CDR1 and CDR2 (germline): KGHSH, LQKENI. Trimming cost V 2 bases and J 4 bases; bases outside gene matches: 13. CDR3 nucleotide sequence: TGTGCCAGCTCACCAGCCCCAGCGGGAGGGCTTAGACGAGAGACCCAGTACTTC. Translated, it gives CASSPAPAGGLRRETQYF.

The V call is TRBV10-3, the J call TRBJ1-2; D is possibly TRBD1 (6 bases). V was pared by 6 bases and J by 6 bases, with 11 bases between. The CDR3 runs 12 residues. Germline V gene data show CDR1 as ENHRY and CDR2 as SYGVKD. In DNA form, the CDR3 reads TGTGCCATCAGCCGGGACATTCATGGCTACACCTTC. This gives the protein CAISRDIHGYTF.

The chain carries TRBV4-2 and TRBJ2-7; 7 bases line up with TRBD1. The CDR3 length is 15 residues. Germline V gene sequence: CDR1 LGHNA, CDR2 YNFKEQ. With V trimmed by 4 bases and J by 6 bases, 12 bases remained unmatched. CDR3 loop: CASSLGTTGVSEQYF. DNA for the CDR3: TGTGCCAGCAGCCTCGGGACAACAGGGGTGTCCGAGCAGTACTTC.

The V call is TRBV9, the J call TRBJ2-1, with 9 bases identical to TRBD2. CDR1 and CDR2 (germline): SGDLS, YYNGEE. V gave up 2 bases and J gave up 4 bases; unmatched junction bases: 7. This CDR3 region has 16 residues. In DNA, the CDR3 is TGTGCCAGCAGCGTGGGGGCGGGGGGGGCTTACAATGAGCAGTTCTTC. Encoded protein: CASSVGAGGAYNEQFF.

This chain connects TRBV7-2 to TRBJ1-1; TRBD1 is a possible D gene (6 bases). The germline V gene has CDR1 SGHTA and CDR2 FQGNSA. The CDR3 covers 17 residues. V gave up 2 bases and J gave up 4 bases, with 20 bases separating them. The CDR3 bases are TGTGCCAGCAGCTTAACACCCCAGGGGTCGGGCGTCACTGAAGCTTTCTTT. Protein: CASSLTPQGSGVTEAFF.

The J gene is TRBJ2-1, the V gene TRBV4-2; 11 positions agree with TRBD2. The germline V gene encodes CDR1 LGHNA and CDR2 YNFKEQ. With V trimmed by 3 bases and J by 7 bases, 5 bases remained unmatched. This CDR3 has 15 residues. The DNA of the CDR3 is TGTGCCAGCAGCCAGCGGACTAGCGGGCTAAATGAGCAGTTCTTC. Encoded protein: CASSQRTSGLNEQFF.

The chain links TRBV5-1 to TRBJ2-1; D is perhaps TRBD1 (5 bases). The CDR3 is made up of 14 amino acids. V lost 1 base, J lost 4 bases, and 9 bases lay in between. CDR1 and CDR2 (germline): SGHRS, YFSETQ. CDR3 sequence (DNA): TGCGCCAGCAGCTTGCGACAGAATTACAATGAGCAGTTCTTC. Its protein product is CASSLRQNYNEQFF.

This clone was seen only once. J is TRBJ1-2 and V is TRBV28; 10 bases agree with TRBD1. The CDR3 has 15 amino acids. Germline trimming cut 5 bases from V and 3 bases from J; bases unmatched to any gene: 6. The germline gives CDR1 MDHEN, CDR2 SYDVKM. The CDR3 sequence: CASSIGTGEDYGYTF. In DNA, the CDR3 is TGTGCCAGCAGTATTGGGACAGGGGAGGACTATGGCTACACCTTC.

This chain joins TRBV19 and TRBJ1-2, with no clear D. The CDR3 spans 14 residues. Germline V gene data show CDR1 as LNHDA and CDR2 as SQIVND (reference sequence). The ends were cut back, 8 bases at V and 5 bases at J, with 18 bases in the middle. CDR3 sequence: CASGRGSAYYGYTF. In nucleotides, the CDR3 is TGTGCCAGTGGCCGGGGTAGCGCTTATTATGGCTACACCTTC.

The V and J genes are TRBV27 and TRBJ2-7; 8 bases are a match to TRBD2. Germline assignment: CDR1 MNHEY and CDR2 SMNVEV (reference sequence). This CDR3 is built from 15 residues. Trimming took 6 bases from V and 0 from J; bases not matched to a gene: 7. DNA for the CDR3: TGTGCCAGCAGAATATACGGGGGGGTCTCCTACGAGCAGTACTTC. Amino acid sequence: CASRIYGGVSYEQYF.